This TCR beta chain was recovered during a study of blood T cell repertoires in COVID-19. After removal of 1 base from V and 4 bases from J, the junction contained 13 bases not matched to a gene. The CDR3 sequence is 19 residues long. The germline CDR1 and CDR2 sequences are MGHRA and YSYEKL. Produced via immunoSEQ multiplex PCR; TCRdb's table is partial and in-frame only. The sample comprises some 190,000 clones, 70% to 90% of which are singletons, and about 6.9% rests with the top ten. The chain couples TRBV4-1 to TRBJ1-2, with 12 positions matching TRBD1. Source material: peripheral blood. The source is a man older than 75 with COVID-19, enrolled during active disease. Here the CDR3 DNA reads TGCGCCAGCAGCCAAGGGAGGTCCGGGACAGGGGGCTGGAGCTATGGCTACACCTTC. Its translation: CASSQGRSGTGGWSYGYTF.